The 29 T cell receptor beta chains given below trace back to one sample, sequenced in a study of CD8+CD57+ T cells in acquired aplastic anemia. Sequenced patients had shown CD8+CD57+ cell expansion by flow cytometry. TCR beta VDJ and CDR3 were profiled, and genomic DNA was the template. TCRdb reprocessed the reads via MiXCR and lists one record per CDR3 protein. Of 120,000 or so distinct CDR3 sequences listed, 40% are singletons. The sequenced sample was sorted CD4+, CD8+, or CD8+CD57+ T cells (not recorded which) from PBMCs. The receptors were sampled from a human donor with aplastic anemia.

The CDR3 loop is CASRLNTGPRNTEAFF. The CDR3 DNA is TGTGCCAGCAGACTAAACACGGGACCCAGGAACACTGAAGCTTTCTTT. The rearrangement joins TRBV6-1 to TRBJ1-1; possible D gene TRBD1, 5 bases. The germline V gene encodes CDR1 MNHNS and CDR2 SASEGT. CDR3 length: 16 residues. Trimming took off 6 bases at V and 1 base at J, with 18 bases between the two ends.

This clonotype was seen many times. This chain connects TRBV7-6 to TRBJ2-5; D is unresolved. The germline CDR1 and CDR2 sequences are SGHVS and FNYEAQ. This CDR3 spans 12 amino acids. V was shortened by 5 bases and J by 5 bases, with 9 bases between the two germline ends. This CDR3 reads CASSHGTETQYF. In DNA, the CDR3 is TGTGCCAGCAGCCACGGTACCGAGACCCAGTACTTC.

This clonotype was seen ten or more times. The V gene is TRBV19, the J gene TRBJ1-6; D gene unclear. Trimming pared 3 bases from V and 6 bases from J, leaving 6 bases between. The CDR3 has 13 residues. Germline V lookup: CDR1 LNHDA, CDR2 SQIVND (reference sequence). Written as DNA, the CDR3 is TGTGCCAGTAGTATCGGGATTAATTCACCCCTCCACTTT. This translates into CASSIGINSPLHF.

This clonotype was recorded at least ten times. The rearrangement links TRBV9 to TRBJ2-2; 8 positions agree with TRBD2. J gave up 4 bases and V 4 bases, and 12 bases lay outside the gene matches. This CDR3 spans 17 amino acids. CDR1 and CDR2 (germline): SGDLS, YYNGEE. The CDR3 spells CASSPPAAGAVTGELFF. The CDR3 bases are TGTGCCAGCAGCCCGCCCGCAGCGGGGGCCGTCACCGGGGAGCTGTTTTTT. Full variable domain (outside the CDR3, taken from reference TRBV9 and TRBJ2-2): DSGVTQTPKHLITATGQRVTLRCSPRSGDLSVYWYQQSLDQGLQFLIQYYNGEERAKGNILERFSAQQFPDLHSELNLSSLELGDSALYFCASSPPAAGAVTGELFFGEGSRLTVL.

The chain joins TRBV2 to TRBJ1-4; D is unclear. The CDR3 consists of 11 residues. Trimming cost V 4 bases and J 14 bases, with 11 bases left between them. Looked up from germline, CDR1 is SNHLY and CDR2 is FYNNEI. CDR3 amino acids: CASSAGRWLFF. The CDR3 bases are TGTGCCAGCAGTGCTGGTAGGTGGCTGTTTTTT.

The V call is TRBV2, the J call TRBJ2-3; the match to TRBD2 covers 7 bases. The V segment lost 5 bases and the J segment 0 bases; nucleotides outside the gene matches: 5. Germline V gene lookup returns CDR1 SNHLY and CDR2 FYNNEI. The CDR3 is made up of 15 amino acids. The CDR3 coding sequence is TGTGCCAGCAGTAAGGGCGGGGGAAGCACAGATACGCAGTATTTT. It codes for CASSKGGGSTDTQYF.

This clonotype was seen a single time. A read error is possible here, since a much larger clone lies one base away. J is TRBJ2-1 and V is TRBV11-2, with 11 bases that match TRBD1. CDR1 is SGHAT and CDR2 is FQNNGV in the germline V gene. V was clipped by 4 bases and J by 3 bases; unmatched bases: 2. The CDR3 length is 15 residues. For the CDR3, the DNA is TGTGCCAGCAGCTCCGGGACAGGGGGCTACAATGAGCAGTTCTTC. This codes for CASSSGTGGYNEQFF.

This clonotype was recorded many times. The CDR3 sequence is CASSSQGSGYTF. CDR3 DNA: TGTGCCAGCAGCTCACAGGGGTCTGGCTACACCTTC. The rearrangement joins TRBV5-4 to TRBJ1-2; 7 bases match TRBD1. The CDR3 contains 12 residues. Germline CDR1 and CDR2: SGHNT and YYREEE (reference sequence). The ends lost 3 bases at V and 7 bases at J; junction bases unmatched: 3. Supplemented by reference TRBV5-4 and TRBJ1-2, the full variable domain reads ETGVTQSPTHLIKTRGQQVTLRCSSQSGHNTVSWYQQALGQGPQFIFQYYREEENGRGNFPPRFSGLQFPNYSSELNVNALELDDSALYLCASSSQGSGYTFGSGTRLTVV.

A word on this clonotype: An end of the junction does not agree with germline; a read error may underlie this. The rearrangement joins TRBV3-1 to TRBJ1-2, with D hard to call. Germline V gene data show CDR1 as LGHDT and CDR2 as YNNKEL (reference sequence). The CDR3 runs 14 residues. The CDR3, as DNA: TGTGCCAGCAGCCAAGCGGGAGGGAACTATGGCCACACCTTC. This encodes CASSQAGGNYGHTF.

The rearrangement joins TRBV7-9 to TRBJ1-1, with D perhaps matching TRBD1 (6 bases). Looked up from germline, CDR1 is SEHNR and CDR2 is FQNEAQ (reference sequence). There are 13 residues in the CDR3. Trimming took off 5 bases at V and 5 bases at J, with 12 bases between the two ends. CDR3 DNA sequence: TGTGCCAGCAGCGAGCAGGGGAGGACTGAAGCTTTCTTT. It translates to CASSEQGRTEAFF. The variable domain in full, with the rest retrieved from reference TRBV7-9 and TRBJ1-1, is DTGVSQNPRHKITKRGQNVTFRCDPISEHNRLYWYRQTLGQGPEFLTYFQNEAQLEKSRLLSDRFSAERPKGSFSTLEIQRTEQGDSAMYLCASSEQGRTEAFFGQGTRLTVV.

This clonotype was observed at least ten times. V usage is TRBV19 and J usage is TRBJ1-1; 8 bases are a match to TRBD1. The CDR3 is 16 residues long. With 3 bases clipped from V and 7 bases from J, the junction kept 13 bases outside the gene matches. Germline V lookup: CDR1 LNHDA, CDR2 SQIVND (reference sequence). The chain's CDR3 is CASSIRPTYDRGEAFF. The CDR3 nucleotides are TGTGCCAGTAGTATTCGTCCGACTTACGACAGGGGTGAAGCTTTCTTT.

The CDR3 is CASSLIGGQGGTQYF. The CDR3 DNA follows: TGTGCCAGCAGCTTAATAGGAGGGCAGGGGGGGACCCAGTACTTC. V usage is TRBV11-2 and J usage is TRBJ2-5, with D perhaps matching TRBD1 (7 bases). This CDR3 is 15 amino acids long. The V end lost 2 bases, the J end lost 7 bases, and 17 bases lay between the germline ends. Germline loops: CDR1 SGHAT, CDR2 FQNNGV. Full variable domain (outside the CDR3, taken from reference TRBV11-2 and TRBJ2-5): EAGVAQSPRYKIIEKRQSVAFWCNPISGHATLYWYQQILGQGPKLLIQFQNNGVVDDSQLPKDRFSAERLKGVDSTLKIQPAKLEDSAVYLCASSLIGGQGGTQYFGPGTRLLVL.

This chain's CDR3 is CATSRDQGVGTEAFF. CDR3 in DNA: TGTGCCACCAGCAGAGATCAAGGGGTCGGCACTGAAGCTTTCTTT. V is TRBV15 and J is TRBJ1-1; D might be TRBD1 (5 bases). Germline CDR1 and CDR2: LNHNV and YYDKDF (reference sequence). This CDR3 is 15 amino acids long. Trimming left V 0 bases short and J 4 bases short, with 12 bases between.

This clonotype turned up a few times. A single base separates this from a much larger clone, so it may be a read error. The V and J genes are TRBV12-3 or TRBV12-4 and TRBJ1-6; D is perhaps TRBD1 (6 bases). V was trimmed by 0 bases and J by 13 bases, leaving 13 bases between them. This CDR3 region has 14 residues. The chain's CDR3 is CASSLASGARPLHF. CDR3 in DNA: TGTGCCAGCAGTTTAGCATCAGGGGCTAGGCCCCTCCACTTT.

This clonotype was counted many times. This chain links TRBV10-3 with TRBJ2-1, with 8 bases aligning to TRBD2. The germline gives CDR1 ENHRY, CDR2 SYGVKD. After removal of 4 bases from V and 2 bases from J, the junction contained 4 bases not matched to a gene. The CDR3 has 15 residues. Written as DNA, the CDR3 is TGTGCCATCAGTGGGGTCGGGGGGGCCTACAATGAGCAGTTCTTC. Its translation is CAISGVGGAYNEQFF.

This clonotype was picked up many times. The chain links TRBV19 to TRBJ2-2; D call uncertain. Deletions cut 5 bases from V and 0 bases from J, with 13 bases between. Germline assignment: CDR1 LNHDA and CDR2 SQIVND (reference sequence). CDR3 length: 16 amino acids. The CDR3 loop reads CASSVLLTSNTGELFF. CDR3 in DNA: TGTGCCAGTAGTGTTCTTTTGACATCGAACACCGGGGAGCTGTTTTTT.

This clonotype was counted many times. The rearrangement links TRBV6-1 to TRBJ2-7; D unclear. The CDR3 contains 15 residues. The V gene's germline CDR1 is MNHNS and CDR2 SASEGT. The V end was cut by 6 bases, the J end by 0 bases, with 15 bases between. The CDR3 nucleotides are TGTGCCAGCAGGAACGAGGCAGCCAACTCCTACGAGCAGTACTTC. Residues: CASRNEAANSYEQYF.

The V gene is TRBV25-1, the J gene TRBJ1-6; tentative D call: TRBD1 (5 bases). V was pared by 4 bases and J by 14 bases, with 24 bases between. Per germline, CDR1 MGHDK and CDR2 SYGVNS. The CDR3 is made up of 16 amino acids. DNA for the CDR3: TGTGCCAGCAGTGTCAATCTTGGGACCGTTCGTAGGACCCTCCACTTT. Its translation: CASSVNLGTVRRTLHF.

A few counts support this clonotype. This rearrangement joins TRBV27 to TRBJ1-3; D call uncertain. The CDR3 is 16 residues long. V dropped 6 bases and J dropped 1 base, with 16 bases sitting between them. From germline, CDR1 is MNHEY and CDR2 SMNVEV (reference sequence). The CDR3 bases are TGTGCCAGCAGCCCGAGAGGGCTGGTTTCTGGAAACACCATATATTTT. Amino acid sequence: CASSPRGLVSGNTIYF.

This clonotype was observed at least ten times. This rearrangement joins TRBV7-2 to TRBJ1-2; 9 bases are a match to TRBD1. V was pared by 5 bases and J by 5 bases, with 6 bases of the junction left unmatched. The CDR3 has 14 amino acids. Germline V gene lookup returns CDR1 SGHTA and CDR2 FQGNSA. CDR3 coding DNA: TGTGCCAGCAGCCCGGACAGGGGCCCGTATGGCTACACCTTC. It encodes CASSPDRGPYGYTF.

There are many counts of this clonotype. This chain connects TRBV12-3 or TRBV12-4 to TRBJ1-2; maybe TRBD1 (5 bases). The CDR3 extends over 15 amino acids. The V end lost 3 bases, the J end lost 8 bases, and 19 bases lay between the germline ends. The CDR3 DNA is TGTGCCAGCAGTTTGAGGGTCCTCGGAGGGGAGGGCTACACCTTC. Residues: CASSLRVLGGEGYTF.

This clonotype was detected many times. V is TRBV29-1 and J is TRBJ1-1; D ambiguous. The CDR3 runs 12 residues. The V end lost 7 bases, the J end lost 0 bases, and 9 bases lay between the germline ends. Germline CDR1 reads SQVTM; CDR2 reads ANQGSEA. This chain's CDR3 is CSAKDLNTEAFF. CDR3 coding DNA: TGCAGCGCCAAGGACCTGAACACTGAAGCTTTCTTT.

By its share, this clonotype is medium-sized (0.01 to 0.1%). The CDR3 region has the DNA TGTGCCAGCACCCTCCTTGTAGATTCACCCCTCCACTTT. It encodes CASTLLVDSPLHF. V usage is TRBV2 and J usage is TRBJ1-6; D call uncertain. The CDR3 totals 13 residues. V gave up 7 bases and J gave up 8 bases, with 12 bases separating them. Germline CDR1 and CDR2: SNHLY and FYNNEI.

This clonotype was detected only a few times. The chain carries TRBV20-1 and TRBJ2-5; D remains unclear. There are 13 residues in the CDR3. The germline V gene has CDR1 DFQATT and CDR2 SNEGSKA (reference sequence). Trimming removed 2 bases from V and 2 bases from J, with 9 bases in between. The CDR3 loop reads CSARRTAQETQYF. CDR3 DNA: TGCAGTGCTAGACGCACAGCTCAAGAGACCCAGTACTTC.

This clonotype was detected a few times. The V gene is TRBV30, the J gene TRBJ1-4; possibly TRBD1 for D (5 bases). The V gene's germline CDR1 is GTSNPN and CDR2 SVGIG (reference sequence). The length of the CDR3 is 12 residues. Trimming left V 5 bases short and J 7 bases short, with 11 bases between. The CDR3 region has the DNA TGTGCCTGGTCAGCAGGGCCTGAAAAACTGTTTTTT. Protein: CAWSAGPEKLFF.

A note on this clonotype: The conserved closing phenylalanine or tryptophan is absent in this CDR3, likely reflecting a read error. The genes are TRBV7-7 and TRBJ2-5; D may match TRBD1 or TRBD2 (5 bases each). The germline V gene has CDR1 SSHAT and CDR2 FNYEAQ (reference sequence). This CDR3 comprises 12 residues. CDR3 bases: TGTGCTAGCAGCTTAGGGGAGGAGACCCAGTACTCC. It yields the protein CASSLGEETQYS.

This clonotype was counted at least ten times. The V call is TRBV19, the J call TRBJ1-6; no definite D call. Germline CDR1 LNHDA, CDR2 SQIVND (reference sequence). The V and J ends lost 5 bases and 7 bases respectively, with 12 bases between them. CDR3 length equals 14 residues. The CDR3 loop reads CASSVNSRNSPLHF. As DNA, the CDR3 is TGTGCCAGTAGTGTTAATTCCAGGAATTCACCCCTCCACTTT.

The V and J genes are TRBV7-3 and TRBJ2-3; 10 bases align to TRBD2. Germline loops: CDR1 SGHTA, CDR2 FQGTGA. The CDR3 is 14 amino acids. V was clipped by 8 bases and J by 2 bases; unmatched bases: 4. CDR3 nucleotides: TGTGCCAGCTTAGCGGGGGGACCCACAGATACGCAGTATTTT. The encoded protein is CASLAGGPTDTQYF.

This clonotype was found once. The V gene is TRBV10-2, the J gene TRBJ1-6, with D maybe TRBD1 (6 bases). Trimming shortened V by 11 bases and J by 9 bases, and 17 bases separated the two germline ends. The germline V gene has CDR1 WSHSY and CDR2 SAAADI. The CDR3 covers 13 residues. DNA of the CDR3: TGCGCCTCCGGGGGCAGGGAGGGTTCACCCCTCCACTTT. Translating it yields CASGGREGSPLHF.